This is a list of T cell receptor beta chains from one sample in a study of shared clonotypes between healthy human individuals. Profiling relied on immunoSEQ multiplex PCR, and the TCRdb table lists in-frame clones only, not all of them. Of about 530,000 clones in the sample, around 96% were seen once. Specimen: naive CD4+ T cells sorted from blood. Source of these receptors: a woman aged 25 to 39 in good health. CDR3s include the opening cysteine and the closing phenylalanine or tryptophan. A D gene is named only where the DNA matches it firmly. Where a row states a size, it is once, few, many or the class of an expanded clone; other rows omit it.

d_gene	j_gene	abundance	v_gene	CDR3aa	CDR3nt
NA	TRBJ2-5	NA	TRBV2	CASRKDGAGTGQETQYF	TGTGCCAGCAGGAAGGACGGTGCGGGAACCGGGCAAGAGACCCAGTACTTC
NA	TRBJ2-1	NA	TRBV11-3	CASSLRDNEQFF	TGTGCCAGCAGCTTGCGGGATAATGAGCAGTTCTTC
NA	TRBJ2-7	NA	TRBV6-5	CASSPRGRGGYEQYF	TGTGCCAGCAGTCCTCGGGGAAGGGGTGGTTACGAGCAGTACTTC
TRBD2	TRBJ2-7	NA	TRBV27	CASSLKGLAGVVEQYF	TGTGCCAGCAGTTTAAAAGGACTAGCGGGAGTTGTGGAGCAGTACTTC
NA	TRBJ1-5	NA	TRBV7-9	CASSERINQPQHF	TGTGCCAGCAGCGAGCGGATCAATCAGCCCCAGCATTTT
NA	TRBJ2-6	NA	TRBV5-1	CASSLRSSGANVLTF	TGCGCCAGCAGCTTGAGGAGCTCTGGGGCCAACGTCCTGACTTTC
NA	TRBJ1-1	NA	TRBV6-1	CASSRENTEAFF	TGTGCCAGCAGCAGGGAGAACACTGAAGCTTTCTTT
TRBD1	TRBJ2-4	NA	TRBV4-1	CASRDRGGGIQYF	TGCGCCAGCAGGGACAGGGGTGGTGGCATTCAGTACTTC
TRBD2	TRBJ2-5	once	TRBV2	CASTGTGGPKGETQYF	TGTGCCAGCACGGGGACGGGAGGGCCGAAAGGGGAGACCCAGTACTTC
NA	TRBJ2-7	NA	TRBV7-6	CASSLSAAGSGEQYF	TGTGCCAGCAGCTTATCGGCTGCGGGGTCAGGCGAGCAGTACTTC
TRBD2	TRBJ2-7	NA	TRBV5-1	CASRGTSGIYEQYF	TGCGCCAGCAGAGGGACTAGCGGGATCTACGAGCAGTACTTC
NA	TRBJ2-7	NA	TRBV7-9	CASSFEVGYEQYF	TGTGCCAGCAGCTTTGAGGTTGGCTACGAGCAGTACTTC
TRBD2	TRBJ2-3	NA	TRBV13	CASSFRAGAKTDTQYF	TGTGCCAGCAGCTTCAGAGCGGGAGCTAAGACAGATACGCAGTATTTT
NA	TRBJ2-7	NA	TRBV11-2	CASRSSQHNRTASSYEQYF	TGTGCCAGCAGATCTAGTCAGCACAACAGGACCGCCAGCTCCTACGAGCAGTACTTC